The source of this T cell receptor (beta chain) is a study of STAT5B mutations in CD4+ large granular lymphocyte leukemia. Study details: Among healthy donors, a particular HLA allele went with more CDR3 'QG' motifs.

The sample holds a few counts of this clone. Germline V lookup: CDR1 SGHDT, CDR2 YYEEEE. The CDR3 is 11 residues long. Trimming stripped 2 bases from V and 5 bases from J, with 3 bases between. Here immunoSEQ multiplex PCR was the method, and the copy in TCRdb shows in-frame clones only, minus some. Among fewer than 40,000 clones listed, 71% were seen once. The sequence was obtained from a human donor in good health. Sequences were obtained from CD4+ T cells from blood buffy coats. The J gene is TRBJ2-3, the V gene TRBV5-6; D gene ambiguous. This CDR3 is CASSLQDTQYF. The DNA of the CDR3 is TGTGCCAGCAGCTTACAAGATACGCAGTATTTT.